These 12 T cell receptor beta chains share one sample of origin, sequenced in a study of T cells after yellow fever vaccination. TCRdb passed the 5' RACE reads through MiXCR, listing each CDR3 protein once. This table has 450,000 to 600,000 distinct CDR3 sequences, less than 20% appearing once. This specimen was PBMCs, taken about 5 days after the first yellow fever vaccination. All receptors derive from a man aged 18-30 years who received the YFV17D yellow fever vaccine.

V and J are TRBV29-1 and TRBJ2-3; D is possibly TRBD1 or TRBD2 (5 bases each). The germline CDR1 and CDR2 sequences are SQVTM and ANQGSEA. The CDR3 has 15 residues. Trimming took off 0 bases at V and 5 bases at J, with 15 bases between the two ends. CDR3 nucleotides: TGCAGCGTTGAAGATCTCACGGGGCTAGGAGATACGCAGTATTTT. This encodes CSVEDLTGLGDTQYF.

In this sample, this clonotype turned up a few times. This chain joins TRBV7-2 and TRBJ2-1, with D possibly being TRBD1 (7 bases). Germline V lookup: CDR1 SGHTA, CDR2 FQGNSA. The V end was cut by 1 base, the J end by 7 bases, with 14 bases between. The CDR3 spans 15 residues. The chain's CDR3 is CASSLGAGGTNEQFF. The CDR3 nucleotides read TGTGCCAGCAGCTTAGGGGCAGGGGGGACGAATGAGCAGTTCTTC.

V gene TRBV3-1 combines with J gene TRBJ2-7; the match to TRBD1 covers 9 bases. This CDR3 is 14 amino acids long. The J segment lost 4 bases and the V segment lost 5 bases, leaving 6 bases of the junction unmatched. The germline gives CDR1 LGHDT, CDR2 YNNKEL (reference sequence). The CDR3 loop is CASSGGTGIYEQYF. In nucleotides, the CDR3 is TGTGCCAGCAGCGGCGGGACAGGGATTTACGAGCAGTACTTC.

This clonotype was seen only a few times. The chain links TRBV20-1 to TRBJ2-2, with 10 bases aligning to TRBD2. Trimming removed 0 bases from V and 5 bases from J; junction bases left unmatched: 3. CDR1 and CDR2 (germline): DFQATT, SNEGSKA (reference sequence). The CDR3 has 15 amino acids. As DNA, the CDR3 is TGCAGTGCTAGAGATCCTAGCGGGGGAACCGGGGAGCTGTTTTTT. Its translation is CSARDPSGGTGELFF.

This clonotype was detected a few times. The rearrangement links TRBV7-2 to TRBJ1-2; D gene uncertain. Germline loops: CDR1 SGHTA, CDR2 FQGNSA. The CDR3 covers 15 residues. The germline V and J ends were trimmed by 5 bases and 8 bases, with 21 bases remaining between them. CDR3: CASSPDLAPGRGYTF. The DNA for the CDR3 is TGTGCCAGCAGCCCCGATCTCGCACCGGGCAGAGGCTACACCTTC.

J is TRBJ2-7 and V is TRBV7-9, with 7 bases fitting TRBD1. The CDR3 is 12 residues long. Per the germline V gene, CDR1 is SEHNR and CDR2 is FQNEAQ (reference sequence). V trimming: 8 bases; J trimming: 2 bases; junction bases outside the gene matches: 3. In nucleotides, the CDR3 is TGTGCCAGCGGGGGACAGACCTACGAGCAGTACTTC. Translating gives CASGGQTYEQYF.

There are many counts of this clonotype. This chain joins TRBV4-1 and TRBJ1-2, with 9 bases matching TRBD1. The V segment lost 4 bases and the J segment 0 bases; nucleotides outside the gene matches: 9. This CDR3 spans 17 amino acids. In germline, CDR1 is MGHRA, CDR2 YSYEKL. CDR3 bases: TGCGCCAGCAGCCCCACCGGGACAGGGAACCCTAACTATGGCTACACCTTC. This gives the protein CASSPTGTGNPNYGYTF.

This clonotype showed up just once. V gene TRBV6-5 combines with J gene TRBJ2-3; the D gene is possibly TRBD1 (5 bases). The V end lost 0 bases, the J end lost 2 bases, and 9 bases lay between the germline ends. The V gene's germline CDR1 is MNHEY and CDR2 SVGAGI. The CDR3 length is 15 residues. Here the CDR3 reads CASSYSTGPTDTQYF. CDR3 coding DNA: TGTGCCAGCAGTTACTCTACAGGACCCACAGATACGCAGTATTTT.

The table lists this clonotype with a few counts. The chain combines TRBV30 with TRBJ2-1; a weak D match, TRBD1 (7 bases). The CDR3 is made up of 14 amino acids. The V end was cut by 5 bases, the J end by 4 bases, with 15 bases between. Germline V CDR1 and CDR2: GTSNPN, SVGIG (reference sequence). The DNA for the CDR3 is TGTGCCTGGTCTCAGGGGGGTCCTTACAATGAGCAGTTCTTC. Translation: CAWSQGGPYNEQFF.

The chain is built from TRBV11-2 and TRBJ2-3; D ambiguous. Trimming took off 3 bases at V and 5 bases at J, with 9 bases between the two ends. The CDR3 length is 13 residues. Germline CDR1 SGHAT, CDR2 FQNNGV. This CDR3 is CASSFRWGDTQYF. CDR3 nucleotides: TGTGCCAGCAGCTTTAGGTGGGGAGATACGCAGTATTTT. The whole variable domain, remainder taken from reference TRBV11-2 and TRBJ2-3, is EAGVAQSPRYKIIEKRQSVAFWCNPISGHATLYWYQQILGQGPKLLIQFQNNGVVDDSQLPKDRFSAERLKGVDSTLKIQPAKLEDSAVYLCASSFRWGDTQYFGPGTRLTVL.

In its sample, this clonotype was seen many times. The V gene is TRBV7-8, the J gene TRBJ2-1; D is unresolved. CDR3 length equals 15 residues. Germline CDR1 reads SGHVS; CDR2 reads FQNEAQ. Trimming removed 5 bases from V and 0 bases from J, with 11 bases in between. CDR3 in DNA: TGTGCCAGCAGCCCTCAGGTAGACTCCTACAATGAGCAGTTCTTC. This gives the protein CASSPQVDSYNEQFF.

The sample holds many counts of this clonotype. This chain joins TRBV15 and TRBJ2-3; the D gene is possibly TRBD2 (5 bases). From germline, CDR1 is LNHNV and CDR2 YYDKDF (reference sequence). The CDR3 is 16 amino acids. The ends were cut back, 4 bases at V and 2 bases at J, with 16 bases in the middle. The CDR3 DNA is TGTGCCACCAGCACTGGGAGCGGAGGCCTCACAGATACGCAGTATTTT. Translating gives CATSTGSGGLTDTQYF.